The T cell receptor beta chain described here comes from a study of a mutant IDH1 vaccine in newly diagnosed glioma. Overall study: Pretreatment consisted of radiotherapy, temozolomide, or both, with most receiving both.

CDR1 SEHNR and CDR2 FQNEAQ come from the germline V gene (reference sequence). After removal of 5 bases from V and 3 bases from J, the junction contained 4 bases not matched to a gene. CDR3 length: 15 amino acids. Documented time point: week 35, safety follow-up. Topical imiquimod accompanied each vaccine dose, which consisted of 300 ug of mutant IDH1 20-mer peptide. Patients came in for eight vaccinations, in weeks 1, 3, 5, 7, 11, 15, 19 and 23. Concerning this clone itself: As yet, its antigen is unknown.

The table came from immunoSEQ multiplex PCR; TCRdb's copy has only in-frame clones and leaves some out. Of 45,000 to 60,000 clones listed, 88% are singletons. The source material was PBMCs, sampled from a glioma patient whose treatment included an IDH1 peptide vaccine. The V call is TRBV7-9, the J call TRBJ2-5, with 12 positions matching TRBD2. The TCR was taken from a woman aged 40 to 50 with glioma. The CDR3 region is CASSLRLAGEETQYF. The CDR3 DNA follows: TGTGCCAGCAGCCTCCGACTAGCGGGAGAAGAGACCCAGTACTTC.